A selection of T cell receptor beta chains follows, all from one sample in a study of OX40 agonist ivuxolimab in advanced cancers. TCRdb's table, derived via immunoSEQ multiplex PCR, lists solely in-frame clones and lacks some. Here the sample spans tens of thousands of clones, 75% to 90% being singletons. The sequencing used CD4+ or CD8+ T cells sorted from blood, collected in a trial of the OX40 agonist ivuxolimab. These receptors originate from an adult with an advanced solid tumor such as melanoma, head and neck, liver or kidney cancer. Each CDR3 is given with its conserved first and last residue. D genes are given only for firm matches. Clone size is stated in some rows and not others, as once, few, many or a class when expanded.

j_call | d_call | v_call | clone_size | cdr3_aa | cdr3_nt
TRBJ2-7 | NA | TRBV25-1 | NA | CASSSETASYEQYF | TGTGCCAGTAGCTCCGAGACAGCCTCCTACGAGCAGTACTTC
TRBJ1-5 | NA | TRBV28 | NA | CASSLRDFWGNQPQHF | TGTGCCAGCAGTTTACGGGACTTCTGGGGCAATCAGCCCCAGCATTTT
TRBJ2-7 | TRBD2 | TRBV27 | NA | CASSHGLAGAYEQYF | TGTGCCAGCAGTCACGGACTAGCGGGTGCCTACGAGCAGTACTTC
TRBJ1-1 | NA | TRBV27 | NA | CASSQPGSNTEAFF | TGTGCCAGCAGCCAGCCAGGTTCGAACACTGAAGCTTTCTTT
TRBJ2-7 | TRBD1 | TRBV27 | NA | CASSLRGTVPYEQYF | TGTGCCAGCAGTTTAAGGGGGACAGTCCCCTACGAGCAGTACTTC
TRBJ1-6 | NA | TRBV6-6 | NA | CASSPRVDSPLHF | TGTGCCAGCAGTCCACGGGTTGATTCACCCCTCCACTTT
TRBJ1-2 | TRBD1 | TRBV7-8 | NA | CASSFRDSGYGYTF | TGTGCCAGCAGCTTCCGGGACAGCGGCTATGGCTACACCTTC
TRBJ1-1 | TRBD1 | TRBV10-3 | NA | CAISAGHGQGRSNTEAFF | TGTGCCATCAGTGCGGGCCACGGACAGGGGCGGTCGAACACTGAAGCTTTCTTT
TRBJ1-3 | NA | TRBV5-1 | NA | CASSLGILSGNTIYF | TGCGCCAGCAGCTTGGGCATTTTATCTGGAAACACCATATATTTT
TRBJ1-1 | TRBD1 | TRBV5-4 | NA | CASSPPLGQGQWGRTEAFF | TGTGCCAGCAGCCCCCCCCTGGGACAGGGGCAGTGGGGAAGGACTGAAGCTTTCTTT
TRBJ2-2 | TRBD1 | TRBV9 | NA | CASSVDRVDTGELFF | TGTGCCAGCAGCGTGGACAGGGTCGACACCGGGGAGCTGTTTTTT
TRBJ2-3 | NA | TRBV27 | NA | CASSSTGESTDTQYF | TGTGCCAGCAGTTCGACAGGTGAAAGCACAGATACGCAGTATTTT
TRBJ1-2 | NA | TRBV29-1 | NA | CSPRQAYYGYTF | TGCAGCCCCCGCCAGGCGTACTATGGCTACACCTTC
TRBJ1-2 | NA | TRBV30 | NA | CAWSVSGLNYGYTF | TGTGCCTGGAGTGTATCTGGGTTAAACTATGGCTACACCTTC
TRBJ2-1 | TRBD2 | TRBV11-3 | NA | CASSLAGGVYNEQFF | TGTGCCAGCAGCTTAGCGGGGGGGGTTTACAATGAGCAGTTCTTC
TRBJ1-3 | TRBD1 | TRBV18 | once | CASSPLHVDRADTIYF | TGTGCCAGCTCACCCCTACATGTGGACAGGGCGGACACCATATATTTT
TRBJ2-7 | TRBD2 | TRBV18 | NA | CASSLREDYEQYF | TGTGCCAGCTCACTGCGGGAGGACTACGAGCAGTACTTC
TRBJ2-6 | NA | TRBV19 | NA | CASGQTGANVLTF | TGTGCCAGCGGGCAAACTGGGGCCAACGTCCTGACTTTC
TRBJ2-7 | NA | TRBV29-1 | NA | CSVEDQAGGTYEQYF | TGCAGCGTTGAAGATCAAGCGGGTGGAACCTACGAGCAGTACTTC
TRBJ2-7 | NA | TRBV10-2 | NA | CASKVATGPYEQYF | TGCGCCAGCAAAGTAGCGACAGGCCCCTACGAGCAGTACTTC
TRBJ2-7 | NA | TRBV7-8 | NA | CASSYRGQIYEQYF | TGTGCCAGCAGCTATCGAGGACAGATCTACGAGCAGTACTTC
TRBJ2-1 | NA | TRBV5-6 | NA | CASSLANEQFF | TGTGCCAGCAGCTTGGCTAATGAGCAGTTCTTC
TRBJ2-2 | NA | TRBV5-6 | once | CASSLWLNPTGELFF | TGTGCCAGCAGCTTGTGGCTCAATCCGACCGGGGAGCTGTTTTTT
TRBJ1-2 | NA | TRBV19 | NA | CASSINRNYGYTF | TGTGCCAGTAGTATAAACAGAAACTATGGCTACACCTTC